This is a list of T cell receptor beta chains from one sample in a study of cytotoxic CD8 clonotypes in ibrutinib-treated CLL. The assay was immunoSEQ multiplex PCR, and TCRdb's table has in-frame clones only and misses some. The repertoire holds 150,000 to 200,000 clones, approximately 91% seen once, with 3% to 3.5% in the top ten. The specimen comprised PBMCs, sampled at disease progression, from a patient treated with ibrutinib. The origin of the receptors is a human donor with chronic lymphocytic leukemia. Both conserved end residues are part of each CDR3. Fields, in order: V gene, D gene, J gene, clone size, CDR3 protein, CDR3 DNA. A D gene is named only where the DNA matches it firmly. Clone size is stated in some rows and not others, as once, few, many or a class when expanded.

v_call: TRBV30; d_call: NA; j_call: TRBJ2-2; clone_size: once; cdr3_aa: CASTRDWRVPGELFF; cdr3_nt: TGTGCCTCCACCAGGGACTGGCGGGTCCCCGGGGAGCTGTTTTTT
v_call: TRBV28; d_call: NA; j_call: TRBJ2-2; clone_size: NA; cdr3_aa: CASSPLPGRATGELFF; cdr3_nt: TGTGCCAGCAGTCCCCTACCGGGGAGAGCCACCGGGGAGCTGTTTTTT
v_call: TRBV7-9; d_call: TRBD1; j_call: TRBJ2-3; clone_size: NA; cdr3_aa: CASSLDRTGADTQYF; cdr3_nt: TGTGCCAGCAGCTTAGACAGGACAGGGGCCGATACGCAGTATTTT
v_call: TRBV7-2; d_call: NA; j_call: TRBJ2-7; clone_size: NA; cdr3_aa: CASSLGGGLDSYEQYF; cdr3_nt: TGTGCCAGCAGCTTAGGAGGAGGGCTTGATTCCTACGAGCAGTACTTC
v_call: TRBV19; d_call: NA; j_call: TRBJ1-4; clone_size: NA; cdr3_aa: CASSTNRQSNEKLFF; cdr3_nt: TGTGCCAGTAGTACCAATAGACAAAGTAATGAAAAACTGTTTTTT
v_call: TRBV7-6; d_call: TRBD1; j_call: TRBJ2-3; clone_size: NA; cdr3_aa: CASSPEGTGADTQYF; cdr3_nt: TGTGCCAGCAGCCCCGAGGGGACAGGGGCCGATACGCAGTATTTT
v_call: TRBV19; d_call: NA; j_call: TRBJ1-1; clone_size: few; cdr3_aa: CASSIRENTEAFF; cdr3_nt: TGTGCCAGTAGTATCCGGGAGAACACTGAAGCTTTCTTT
v_call: TRBV27; d_call: TRBD1; j_call: TRBJ1-5; clone_size: NA; cdr3_aa: CASSHYRGTGGMEPQHF; cdr3_nt: TGTGCCAGCAGTCACTACCGTGGGACAGGAGGAATGGAGCCCCAGCATTTT
v_call: TRBV9; d_call: NA; j_call: TRBJ2-7; clone_size: NA; cdr3_aa: CASSAGTHSYEQYF; cdr3_nt: TGTGCCAGCAGCGCCGGGACGCACTCCTACGAGCAGTACTTC
v_call: TRBV4-1; d_call: TRBD2; j_call: TRBJ2-4; clone_size: NA; cdr3_aa: CASSQEGTSGSVAKNIQYF; cdr3_nt: TGCGCCAGCAGCCAAGAGGGGACTAGCGGGAGTGTAGCCAAAAACATTCAGTACTTC
v_call: TRBV19; d_call: NA; j_call: TRBJ2-2; clone_size: NA; cdr3_aa: CASSFAVGELFF; cdr3_nt: TGTGCCAGTAGTTTCGCGGTTGGTGAGCTGTTTTTT
v_call: TRBV9; d_call: TRBD2; j_call: TRBJ2-1; clone_size: NA; cdr3_aa: CASSSRLAGGRGEQFF; cdr3_nt: TGTGCCAGCAGCTCCCGACTAGCGGGAGGGCGTGGGGAGCAGTTCTTC
v_call: TRBV5-1; d_call: NA; j_call: TRBJ2-5; clone_size: once; cdr3_aa: CASSPRDPQETQYF; cdr3_nt: TGCGCCAGCAGCCCTCGGGACCCCCAAGAGACCCAGTACTTC
v_call: TRBV11-3; d_call: NA; j_call: TRBJ1-2; clone_size: NA; cdr3_aa: CASSQQPTGYTF; cdr3_nt: TGTGCCAGCAGCCAGCAACCGACAGGCTACACCTTC
v_call: TRBV27; d_call: NA; j_call: TRBJ1-1; clone_size: NA; cdr3_aa: CASSLWSGGKNTEAFF; cdr3_nt: TGTGCCAGCAGTTTATGGTCGGGGGGCAAGAACACTGAAGCTTTCTTT
v_call: TRBV5-1; d_call: NA; j_call: TRBJ2-7; clone_size: NA; cdr3_aa: CASSLASGMLMNEQYF; cdr3_nt: TGCGCCAGCAGCTTGGCCAGCGGAATGCTTATGAACGAGCAGTACTTC